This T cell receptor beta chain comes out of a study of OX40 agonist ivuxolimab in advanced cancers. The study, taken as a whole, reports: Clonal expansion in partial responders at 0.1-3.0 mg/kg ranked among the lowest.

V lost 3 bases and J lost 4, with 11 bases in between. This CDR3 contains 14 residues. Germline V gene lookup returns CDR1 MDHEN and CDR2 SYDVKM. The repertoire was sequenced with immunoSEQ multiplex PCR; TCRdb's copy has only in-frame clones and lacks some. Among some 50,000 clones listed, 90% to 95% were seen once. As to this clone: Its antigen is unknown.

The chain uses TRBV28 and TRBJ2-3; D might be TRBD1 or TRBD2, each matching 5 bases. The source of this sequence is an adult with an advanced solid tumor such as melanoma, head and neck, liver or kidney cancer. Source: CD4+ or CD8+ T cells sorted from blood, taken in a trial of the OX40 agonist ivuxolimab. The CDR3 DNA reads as TGTGCCAGCAGTTTTGGGGGAGTGGCAGATACGCAGTATTTT. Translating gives CASSFGGVADTQYF.